The following is a TCR beta chain sequence with its context. The entry originates in a study of cytomegalovirus exposure and HLA in healthy donors. V trimming: 7 bases; J trimming: 6 bases; junction bases outside the gene matches: 4. Looked up from germline, CDR1 is LGHNT and CDR2 is FRNRAP. The CDR3 has 13 amino acids. With 60 Vbeta and 13 Jbeta primers, the PCR was carried out. This table comes from immunoSEQ multiplex PCR, and its TCRdb copy is limited to in-frame clones, with some not included. The sample yields about 140,000 clones, about 80% seen once. The specimen sequenced was PBMCs. This clonotype originated in a man younger than 40 in good health and CMV-seronegative. The chain is built from TRBV12-5 and TRBJ1-5; 9 bases are shared with TRBD1. CDR3 nucleotides: TGTGCTAGTGCCGGACAGGGGATTCAGCCCCAGCATTTT. This gives the protein CASAGQGIQPQHF.